This note documents a single T cell receptor beta chain sequence. Authors' data handling: Amplified reference gene primers provided the basis for estimating nucleated cell counts. Only in-frame clones appear in the TCRdb table, and some are missing; sequencing was by immunoSEQ multiplex PCR. V, J and clone size were drawn from that table, and D and trimming were deduced from the DNA. Here the sample spans roughly 70,000 clones, 90% being singletons. The CDR3 covers 18 residues. CDR1 KGHSH and CDR2 LQKENI come from the germline V gene. The V and J ends lost 2 bases and 1 base respectively, with 21 bases between them. This sample is part of a study of blood T cell repertoires in COVID-19. Study-wide context: COVID-19 samples, acute and convalescent, were from the United States, Italy and Spain. Sources were T cells, B-cell-depleted T cells, or PBMCs; the material itself was cDNA or gDNA.

The clonotype comes from a man aged 50 to 59 with acute or convalescent COVID-19. Sequenced sample: peripheral blood. The chain combines TRBV18 with TRBJ2-7; D unresolved. For the CDR3, the DNA is TGTGCCAGCTCACCAGGCCAATTGGGCACCCCTCTATCCTACGAGCAGTACTTC. As protein: CASSPGQLGTPLSYEQYF.